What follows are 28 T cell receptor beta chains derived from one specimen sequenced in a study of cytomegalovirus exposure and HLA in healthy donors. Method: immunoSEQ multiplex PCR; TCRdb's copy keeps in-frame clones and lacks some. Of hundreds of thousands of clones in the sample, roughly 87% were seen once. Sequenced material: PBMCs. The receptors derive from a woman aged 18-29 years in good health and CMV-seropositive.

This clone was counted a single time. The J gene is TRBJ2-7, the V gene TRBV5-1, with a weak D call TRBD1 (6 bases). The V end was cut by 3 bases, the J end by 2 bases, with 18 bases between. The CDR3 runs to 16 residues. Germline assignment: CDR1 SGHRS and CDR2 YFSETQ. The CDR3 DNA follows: TGCGCCAGCAGCTGGACAGTAGACCAAGCACCCTACGAGCAGTACTTC. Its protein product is CASSWTVDQAPYEQYF.

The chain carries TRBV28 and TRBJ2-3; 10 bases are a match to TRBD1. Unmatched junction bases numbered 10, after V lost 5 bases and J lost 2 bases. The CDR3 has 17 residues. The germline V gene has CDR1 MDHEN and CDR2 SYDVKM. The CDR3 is CASSTRQGATHTDTQYF. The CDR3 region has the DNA TGTGCCAGCAGTACAAGACAGGGGGCGACCCACACAGATACGCAGTATTTT.

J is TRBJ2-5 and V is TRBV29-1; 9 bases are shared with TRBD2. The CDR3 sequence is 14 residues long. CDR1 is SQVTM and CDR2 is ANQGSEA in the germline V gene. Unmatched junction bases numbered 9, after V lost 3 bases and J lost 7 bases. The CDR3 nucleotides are TGCAGCGTTGACCTAGCGGGGACCGTTGGGACCCAGTACTTC. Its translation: CSVDLAGTVGTQYF. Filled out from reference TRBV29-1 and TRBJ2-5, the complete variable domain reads SAVISQKPSRDICQRGTSLTIQCQVDSQVTMMFWYRQQPGQSLTLIATANQGSEATYESGFVIDKFPISRPNLTFSTLTVSNMSPEDSSIYLCSVDLAGTVGTQYFGPGTRLLVL.

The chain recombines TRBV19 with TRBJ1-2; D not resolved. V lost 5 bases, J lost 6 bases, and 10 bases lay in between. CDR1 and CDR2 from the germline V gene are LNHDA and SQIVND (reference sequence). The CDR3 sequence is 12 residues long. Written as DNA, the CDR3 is TGTGCCAGTAGTCTCCCTGGAGATGGCTACACCTTC. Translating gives CASSLPGDGYTF.

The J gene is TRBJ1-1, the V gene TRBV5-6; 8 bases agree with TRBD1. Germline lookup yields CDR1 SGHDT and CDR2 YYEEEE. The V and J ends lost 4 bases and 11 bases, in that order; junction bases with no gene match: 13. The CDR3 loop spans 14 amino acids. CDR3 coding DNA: TGTGCCAGCAGCCAGCACCCACGACAGGGGAGGGCTTTCTTT. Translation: CASSQHPRQGRAFF.

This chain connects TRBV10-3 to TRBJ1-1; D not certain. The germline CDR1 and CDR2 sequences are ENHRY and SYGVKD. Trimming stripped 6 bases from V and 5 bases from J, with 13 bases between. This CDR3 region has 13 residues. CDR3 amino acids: CAISPARGTEAFF. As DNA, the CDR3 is TGTGCCATCAGCCCCGCTCGGGGAACTGAAGCTTTCTTT.

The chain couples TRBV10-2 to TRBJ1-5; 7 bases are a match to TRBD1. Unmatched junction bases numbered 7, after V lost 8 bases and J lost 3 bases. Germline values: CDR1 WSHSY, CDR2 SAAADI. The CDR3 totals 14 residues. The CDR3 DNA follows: TGCGCCAGCGTAAGGGGGCTGAACAATCAGCCCCAGCATTTT. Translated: CASVRGLNNQPQHF.

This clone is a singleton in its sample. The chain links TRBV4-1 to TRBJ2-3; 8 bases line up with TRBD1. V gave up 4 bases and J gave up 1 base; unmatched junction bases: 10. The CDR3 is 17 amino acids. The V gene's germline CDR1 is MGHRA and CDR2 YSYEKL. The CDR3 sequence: CASSPWTGRLRTDTQYF. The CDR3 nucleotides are TGCGCCAGCAGCCCTTGGACAGGGAGGTTGCGCACAGATACGCAGTATTTT.

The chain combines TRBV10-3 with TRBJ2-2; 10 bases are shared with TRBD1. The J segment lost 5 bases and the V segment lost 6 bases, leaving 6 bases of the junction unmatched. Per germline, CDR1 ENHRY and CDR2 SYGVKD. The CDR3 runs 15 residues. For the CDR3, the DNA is TGTGCCATCAGGAACCCGGGACAGGGGACCGGGGAGCTGTTTTTT. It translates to CAIRNPGQGTGELFF.

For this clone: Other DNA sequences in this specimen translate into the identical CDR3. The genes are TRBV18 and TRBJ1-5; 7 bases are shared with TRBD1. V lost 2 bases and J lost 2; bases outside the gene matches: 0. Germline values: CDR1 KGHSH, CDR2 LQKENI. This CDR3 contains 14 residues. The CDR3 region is CASSPGTGNQPQHF. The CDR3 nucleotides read TGTGCCAGCTCACCAGGGACAGGCAATCAGCCCCAGCATTTT.

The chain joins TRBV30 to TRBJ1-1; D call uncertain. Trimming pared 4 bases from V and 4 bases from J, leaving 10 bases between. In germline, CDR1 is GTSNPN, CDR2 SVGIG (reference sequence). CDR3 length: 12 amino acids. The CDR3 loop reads CAWNFGGTEAFF. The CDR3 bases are TGTGCCTGGAATTTCGGTGGCACTGAAGCTTTCTTT.

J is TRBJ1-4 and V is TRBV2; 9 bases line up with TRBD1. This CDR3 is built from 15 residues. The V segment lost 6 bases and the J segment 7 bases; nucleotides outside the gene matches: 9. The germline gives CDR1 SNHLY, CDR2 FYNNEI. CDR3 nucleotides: TGTGCCAGCAGAAACCGGGACAGGGAAGGTGAAAAACTGTTTTTT. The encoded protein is CASRNRDREGEKLFF.

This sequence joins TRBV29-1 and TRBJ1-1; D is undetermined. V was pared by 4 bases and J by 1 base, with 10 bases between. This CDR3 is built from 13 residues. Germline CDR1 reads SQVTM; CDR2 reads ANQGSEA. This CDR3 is CSVVIQRNTEAFF. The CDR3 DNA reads TGCAGCGTTGTAATACAGAGGAACACTGAAGCTTTCTTT.

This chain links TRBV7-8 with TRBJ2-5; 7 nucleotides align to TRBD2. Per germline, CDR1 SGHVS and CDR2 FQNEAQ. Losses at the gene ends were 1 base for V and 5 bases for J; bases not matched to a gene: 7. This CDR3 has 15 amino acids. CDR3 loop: CASSLVGGRGETQYF. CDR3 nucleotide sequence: TGTGCCAGCAGCTTAGTGGGCGGGAGAGGTGAGACCCAGTACTTC.

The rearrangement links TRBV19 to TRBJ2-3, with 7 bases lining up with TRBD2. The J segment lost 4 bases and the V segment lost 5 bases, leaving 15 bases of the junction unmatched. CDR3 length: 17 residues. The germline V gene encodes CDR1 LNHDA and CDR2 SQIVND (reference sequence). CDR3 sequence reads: CASSPSPWEGLADTQYF. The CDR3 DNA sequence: TGTGCCAGTAGTCCCAGCCCGTGGGAGGGCCTCGCAGATACGCAGTATTTT.

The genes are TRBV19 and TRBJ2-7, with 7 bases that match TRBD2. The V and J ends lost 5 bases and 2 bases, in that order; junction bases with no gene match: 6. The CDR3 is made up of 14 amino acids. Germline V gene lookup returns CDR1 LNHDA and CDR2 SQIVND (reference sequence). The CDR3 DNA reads TGTGCCAGTAGTCCCGGCAGCGGGACCTACGAGCAGTACTTC. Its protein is CASSPGSGTYEQYF.

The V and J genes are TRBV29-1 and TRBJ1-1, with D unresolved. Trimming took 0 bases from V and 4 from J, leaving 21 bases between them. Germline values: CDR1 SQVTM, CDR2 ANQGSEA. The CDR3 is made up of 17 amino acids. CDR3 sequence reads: CSVEDFGEMGYGTEAFF. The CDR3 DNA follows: TGCAGCGTTGAAGATTTCGGGGAAATGGGATACGGCACTGAAGCTTTCTTT.

The CDR3 DNA reads as TGTGCCAGCTCTGCCGGAGAGGACACTGAAGCTTTCTTT. It codes for CASSAGEDTEAFF. The genes are TRBV18 and TRBJ1-1, with D unresolved. V gave up 6 bases and J gave up 3 bases, with 11 bases separating them. Germline CDR1 is KGHSH and CDR2 is LQKENI. This CDR3 region has 13 residues.

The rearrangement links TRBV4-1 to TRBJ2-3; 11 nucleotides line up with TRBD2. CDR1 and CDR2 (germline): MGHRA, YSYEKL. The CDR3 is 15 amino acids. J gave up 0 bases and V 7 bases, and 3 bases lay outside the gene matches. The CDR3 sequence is CASTRTSGSTDTQYF. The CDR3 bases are TGCGCCAGCACCAGGACTAGCGGGAGCACAGATACGCAGTATTTT.

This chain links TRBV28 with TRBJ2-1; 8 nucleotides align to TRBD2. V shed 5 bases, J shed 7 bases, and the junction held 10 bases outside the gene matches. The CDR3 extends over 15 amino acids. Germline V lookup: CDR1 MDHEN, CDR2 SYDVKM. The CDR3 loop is CASSLDRGGRNEQFF. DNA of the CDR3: TGTGCCAGCAGTCTGGACCGGGGGGGCAGGAATGAGCAGTTCTTC.

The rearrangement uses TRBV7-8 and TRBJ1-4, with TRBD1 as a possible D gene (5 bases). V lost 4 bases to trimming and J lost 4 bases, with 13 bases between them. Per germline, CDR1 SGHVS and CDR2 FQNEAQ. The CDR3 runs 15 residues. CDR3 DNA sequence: TGTGCCAGCAGCTCCCGGGAGGGGCGTAATGAAAAACTGTTTTTT. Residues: CASSSREGRNEKLFF.

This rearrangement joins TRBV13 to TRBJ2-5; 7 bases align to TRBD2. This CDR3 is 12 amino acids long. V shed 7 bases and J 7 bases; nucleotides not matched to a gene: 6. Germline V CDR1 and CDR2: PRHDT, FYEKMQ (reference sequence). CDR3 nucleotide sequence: TGTGCCAGCACATCCTCGGGAGGGACCCAGTACTTC. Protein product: CASTSSGGTQYF.

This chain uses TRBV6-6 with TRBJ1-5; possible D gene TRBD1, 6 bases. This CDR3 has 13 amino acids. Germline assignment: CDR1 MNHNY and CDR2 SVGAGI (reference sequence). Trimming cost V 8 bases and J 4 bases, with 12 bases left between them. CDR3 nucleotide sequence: TGTGCCAGCTCCGGACAGAGTAATCAGCCCCAGCATTTT. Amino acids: CASSGQSNQPQHF.

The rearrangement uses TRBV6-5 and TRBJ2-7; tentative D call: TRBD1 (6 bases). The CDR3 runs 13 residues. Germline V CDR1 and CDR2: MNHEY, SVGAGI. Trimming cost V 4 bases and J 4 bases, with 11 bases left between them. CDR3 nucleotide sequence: TGTGCCAGCAGTTTCTCACAGGGATACGAGCAGTACTTC. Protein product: CASSFSQGYEQYF.

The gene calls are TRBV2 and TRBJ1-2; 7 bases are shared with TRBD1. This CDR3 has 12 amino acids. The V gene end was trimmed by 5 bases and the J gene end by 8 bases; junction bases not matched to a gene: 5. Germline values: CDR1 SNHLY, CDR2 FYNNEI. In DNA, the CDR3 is TGTGCCAGCAGTTCCAGGGGGTTAGGCTACACCTTC. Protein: CASSSRGLGYTF. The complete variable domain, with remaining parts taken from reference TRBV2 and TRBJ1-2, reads EPEVTQTPSHQVTQMGQEVILRCVPISNHLYFYWYRQILGQKVEFLVSFYNNEISEKSEIFDDQFSVERPDGSNFTLKIRSTKLEDSAMYFCASSSRGLGYTFGSGTRLTVV.

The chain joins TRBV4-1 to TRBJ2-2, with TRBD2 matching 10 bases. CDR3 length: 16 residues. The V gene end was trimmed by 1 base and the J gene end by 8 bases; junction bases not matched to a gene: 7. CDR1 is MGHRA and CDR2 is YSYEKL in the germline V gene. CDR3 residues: CASSQALSSGSGELFF. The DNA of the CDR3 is TGCGCCAGCAGCCAAGCCCTTTCTAGCGGGAGTGGGGAGCTGTTTTTT.

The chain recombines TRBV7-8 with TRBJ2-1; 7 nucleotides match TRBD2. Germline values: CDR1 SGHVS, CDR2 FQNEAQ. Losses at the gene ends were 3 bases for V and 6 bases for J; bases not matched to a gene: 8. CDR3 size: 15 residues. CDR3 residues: CASSLGVGGGNEQFF. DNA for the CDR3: TGTGCCAGCAGCTTGGGGGTCGGCGGGGGCAATGAGCAGTTCTTC. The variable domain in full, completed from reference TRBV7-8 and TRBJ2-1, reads GAGVSQSPRYKVAKRGQDVALRCDPISGHVSLFWYQQALGQGPEFLTYFQNEAQLDKSGLPSDRFFAERPEGSVSTLKIQRTQQEDSAVYLCASSLGVGGGNEQFFGPGTRLTVL.

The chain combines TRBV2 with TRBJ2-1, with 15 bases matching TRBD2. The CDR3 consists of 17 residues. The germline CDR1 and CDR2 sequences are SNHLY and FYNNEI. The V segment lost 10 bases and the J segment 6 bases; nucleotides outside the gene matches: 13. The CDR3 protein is CATGLAGGPGIRNEQFF. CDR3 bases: TGTGCCACCGGACTAGCGGGAGGGCCTGGGATTCGCAATGAGCAGTTCTTC.